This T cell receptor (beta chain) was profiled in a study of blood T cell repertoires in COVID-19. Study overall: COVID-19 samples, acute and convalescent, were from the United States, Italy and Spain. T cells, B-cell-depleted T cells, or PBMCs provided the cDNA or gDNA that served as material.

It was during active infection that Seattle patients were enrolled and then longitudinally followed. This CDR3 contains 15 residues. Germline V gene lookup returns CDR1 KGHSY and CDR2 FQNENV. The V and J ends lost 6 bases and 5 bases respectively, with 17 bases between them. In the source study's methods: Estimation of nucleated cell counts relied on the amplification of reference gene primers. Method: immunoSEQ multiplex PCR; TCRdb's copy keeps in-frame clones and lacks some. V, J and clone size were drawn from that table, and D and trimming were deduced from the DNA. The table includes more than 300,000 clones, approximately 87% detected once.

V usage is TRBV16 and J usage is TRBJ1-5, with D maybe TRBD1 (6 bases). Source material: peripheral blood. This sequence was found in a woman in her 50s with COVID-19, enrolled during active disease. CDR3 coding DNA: TGTGCCAGCAGTCAAACAGGGAAGATCCATCAGCCCCAGCATTTT. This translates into CASSQTGKIHQPQHF.